The next 20 T cell receptor beta chains were all read from a single sample in a study of early T cells in non-severe SARS-CoV-2 infection. TCRdb re-called the 5' RACE reads with MiXCR, one entry per CDR3 protein. The data hold 95,000 to 150,000 distinct CDR3 sequences, with just under 15% observed a single time. The sequencing sample was made of whole blood. These TCRs come from an adult who was a healthcare worker with PCR-confirmed SARS-CoV-2 infection or an uninfected control (not recorded which).

The V gene is TRBV4-1, the J gene TRBJ1-2; weak D call: TRBD1 (5 bases). The ends were cut back, 4 bases at V and 2 bases at J, with 17 bases in the middle. The CDR3 length is 16 residues. Germline V gene sequence: CDR1 MGHRA, CDR2 YSYEKL. CDR3 loop: CASSPQWGGANYGYTF. In DNA form, the CDR3 reads TGCGCCAGCAGCCCCCAGTGGGGGGGTGCAAACTATGGCTACACCTTC.

The chain combines TRBV7-2 with TRBJ2-3; the match to TRBD2 covers 8 bases. CDR1 SGHTA and CDR2 FQGNSA come from the germline V gene. Unmatched junction bases numbered 7, after V lost 3 bases and J lost 2 bases. The CDR3 totals 16 residues. The CDR3 bases are TGTGCCAGCAGCTTTTACGGGGGGGCGAACACAGATACGCAGTATTTT. Its translation is CASSFYGGANTDTQYF. The full variable domain, completed using reference TRBV7-2 and TRBJ2-3, is GAGVSQSPSNKVTEKGKDVELRCDPISGHTALYWYRQSLGQGLEFLIYFQGNSAPDKSGLPSDRFSAERTGGSVSTLTIQRTQQEDSAVYLCASSFYGGANTDTQYFGPGTRLTVL.

About this clonotype itself: The junction shows a germline mismatch at one end, possibly a read error. The V and J genes are TRBV12-3 or TRBV12-4 and TRBJ1-5, with a tentative D call TRBD1 (6 bases). The CDR3 is 16 amino acids. This chain's CDR3 is CVSRSGQQGWNQPQHF. CDR3 coding DNA: TGTGTCAGCAGGAGCGGACAGCAGGGATGGAATCAGCCCCAGCATTTT.

This clonotype was picked up a small number of times. CDR3 amino acids: CASSQGGGENTEAFF. CDR3 coding DNA: TGTGCCAGCAGCCAAGGAGGGGGAGAGAACACTGAAGCTTTCTTT. This rearrangement joins TRBV4-2 to TRBJ1-1; possibly TRBD1 for D (6 bases). The CDR3 covers 15 residues. Trimming shortened V by 1 base and J by 1 base, and 10 bases separated the two germline ends. Per germline, CDR1 LGHNA and CDR2 YNFKEQ.

This clonotype was observed a few times. CDR3 sequence reads: CSARDGETRTYEQYF. The CDR3 bases are TGCAGTGCTCGTGATGGGGAAACTAGGACCTACGAGCAGTACTTC. The chain links TRBV20-1 to TRBJ2-7; TRBD2 is a possible D gene (5 bases). V was shortened by 5 bases and J by 2 bases, with 19 bases between the two germline ends. Germline V gene lookup returns CDR1 DFQATT and CDR2 SNEGSKA (reference sequence). This CDR3 contains 15 residues.

V usage is TRBV2 and J usage is TRBJ1-5; possible D gene TRBD1, 6 bases. V gave up 5 bases and J gave up 5 bases, with 10 bases separating them. Germline lookup yields CDR1 SNHLY and CDR2 FYNNEI. The CDR3 loop spans 13 amino acids. The CDR3 loop reads CASSPNRDQPQHF. The CDR3 DNA reads as TGTGCCAGCAGTCCAAACAGGGATCAGCCCCAGCATTTT.

The chain carries TRBV7-8 and TRBJ2-3; D is ambiguous. V was cut by 6 bases and J by 2 bases, with 12 bases left in between. The CDR3 sequence is 14 residues long. Germline lookup yields CDR1 SGHVS and CDR2 FQNEAQ. CDR3 sequence reads: CASRVGEHTDTQYF. The CDR3 DNA follows: TGTGCCAGCAGAGTCGGAGAGCACACAGATACGCAGTATTTT. The full variable domain, rest sourced from reference TRBV7-8 and TRBJ2-3, is GAGVSQSPRYKVAKRGQDVALRCDPISGHVSLFWYQQALGQGPEFLTYFQNEAQLDKSGLPSDRFFAERPEGSVSTLKIQRTQQEDSAVYLCASRVGEHTDTQYFGPGTRLTVL.

The chain has TRBV29-1 and TRBJ1-1; D is unclear. V shed 5 bases and J shed 0 bases, with 10 bases lying between them. CDR3 length: 13 amino acids. Germline-derived CDR1 and CDR2 are SQVTM and ANQGSEA. This CDR3 is CSVRDPLNTEAFF. DNA of the CDR3: TGCAGCGTTCGCGACCCCTTGAACACTGAAGCTTTCTTT.

This clonotype was seen more than once but under ten times. The chain recombines TRBV5-1 with TRBJ2-1, with 12 bases aligning to TRBD2. CDR3 length: 14 amino acids. Germline lookup yields CDR1 SGHRS and CDR2 YFSETQ. V trimming: 4 bases; J trimming: 7 bases; junction bases outside the gene matches: 3. In DNA form, the CDR3 reads TGCGCCAGCAGCCCCGGACTAGCGGGGAATGAGCAGTTCTTC. Amino acid sequence: CASSPGLAGNEQFF.

This clonotype has at least ten counts. The chain has TRBV7-3 and TRBJ2-7; D is perhaps TRBD2 (6 bases). The CDR3 covers 13 residues. V was clipped by 4 bases and J by 6 bases, with 13 bases between them. The germline V gene encodes CDR1 SGHTA and CDR2 FQGTGA. CDR3 amino acids: CASSSPGGFEQYF. DNA for the CDR3: TGTGCCAGCAGCTCCCCCGGGGGTTTCGAGCAGTACTTC.

This clonotype was seen repeatedly, ten times or more. The chain combines TRBV11-2 with TRBJ1-3; D gene uncertain. The V end was cut by 1 base, the J end by 8 bases, with 6 bases between. The CDR3 sequence is 12 residues long. Germline V gives CDR1 SGHAT, CDR2 FQNNGV. CDR3 coding DNA: TGTGCCAGCAGCTTAGTTGGTCACACCATATATTTT. It is translated as CASSLVGHTIYF.

This clonotype was counted only a few times. The V gene is TRBV7-9, the J gene TRBJ2-1; no firm D call. This CDR3 is 14 amino acids long. Trimming took 5 bases from V and 7 from J, leaving 15 bases between them. Germline CDR1 SEHNR, CDR2 FQNEAQ (reference sequence). The DNA of the CDR3 is TGTGCCAGCAGCCGTCATGAGGTGGGGAATGAGCAGTTCTTC. It specifies CASSRHEVGNEQFF.

This clonotype came up once. The CDR3 nucleotides read TGCGCCAGTGCTAGTGGGACGTACCAAGAGACCCAGTACTTC. Translated, it gives CASASGTYQETQYF. This chain connects TRBV10-2 to TRBJ2-5; the D call may be TRBD1 or TRBD2 (5 bases each). This CDR3 contains 14 residues. V was pared by 9 bases and J by 0 bases, with 14 bases between. In germline, CDR1 is WSHSY, CDR2 SAAADI.

Only a few counts were recorded for this clonotype. The V and J genes are TRBV3-1 and TRBJ2-5, with D perhaps matching TRBD1 or TRBD2 (5 bases each). Germline CDR1 reads LGHDT; CDR2 reads YNNKEL (reference sequence). V dropped 2 bases and J dropped 4 bases, with 11 bases sitting between them. The CDR3 loop spans 14 amino acids. CDR3 nucleotide sequence: TGTGCCAGCAGCCAAACGGGACCTGGAGAGACCCAGTACTTC. It yields the protein CASSQTGPGETQYF.

This clonotype was observed many times. The rearrangement uses TRBV6-1 and TRBJ2-1; 8 bases agree with TRBD2. CDR1 is MNHNS and CDR2 is SASEGT in the germline V gene. The CDR3 loop spans 16 amino acids. The ends lost 8 bases at V and 9 bases at J; junction bases unmatched: 18. CDR3: CASGVGAGAPYGEQFF. The CDR3 DNA reads as TGTGCCAGCGGGGTTGGAGCGGGGGCCCCTTACGGTGAGCAGTTCTTC.

On this clonotype: With a much larger clone just one base away, this may be a read error. J is TRBJ2-3 and V is TRBV7-6, with D perhaps given as TRBD1 or TRBD2 (5 bases each). Germline CDR1 and CDR2: SGHVS and FNYEAQ. The CDR3 has 16 amino acids. CDR3 sequence: CTSSPSSSLGEDTQYF. CDR3 DNA: TGTACCAGCAGCCCCTCTTCTAGCCTGGGGGAGGATACGCAGTATTTT.

This sequence joins TRBV29-1 and TRBJ2-5; TRBD2 aligns across 8 bases. CDR3 length: 12 residues. After removal of 3 bases from V and 4 bases from J, the junction contained 1 base not matched to a gene. Germline loops: CDR1 SQVTM, CDR2 ANQGSEA. The CDR3 DNA reads as TGCAGCGTTGAGGCGGGGGGAGAGACCCAGTACTTC. Its translation is CSVEAGGETQYF.

This rearrangement joins TRBV6-6 to TRBJ2-3, with 7 bases aligning to TRBD2. The J segment lost 4 bases and the V segment lost 5 bases, leaving 9 bases of the junction unmatched. Germline CDR1 is MNHNY and CDR2 is SVGAGI (reference sequence). CDR3 length equals 15 residues. The CDR3 is CASSGLAVLSDTQYF. In DNA form, the CDR3 reads TGTGCCAGCAGTGGCCTAGCGGTACTTTCAGATACGCAGTATTTT.

This clonotype was recorded many times. This chain connects TRBV12-3 or TRBV12-4 to TRBJ1-1, with D hard to call. V dropped 3 bases and J dropped 6 bases, with 5 bases sitting between them. This CDR3 comprises 11 residues. CDR3 region: CASSLGAEAFF. The CDR3 DNA follows: TGTGCCAGCAGTTTGGGAGCTGAAGCTTTCTTT.

This clonotype was detected many times. This chain links TRBV12-5 with TRBJ2-2, with D unclear. V was cut by 0 bases and J by 6 bases, with 11 bases left in between. This CDR3 region has 15 residues. The germline gives CDR1 LGHNT, CDR2 FRNRAP. The CDR3 region is CASGLVIGLPGELFF. The DNA for the CDR3 is TGTGCTAGTGGTTTGGTAATCGGCCTTCCCGGGGAGCTGTTTTTT.